These 12 T cell receptor beta chains share one sample of origin, sequenced in a study of blood T cell repertoires in COVID-19. Repertoires were generated with immunoSEQ multiplex PCR, while TCRdb's copy carries only in-frame clones and drops some. The profile shows approximately 210,000 clones, roughly 86% of them singletons. Sequenced material: peripheral blood. These receptors were collected from a woman aged 45-60 years with active or convalescent COVID-19.

The chain carries TRBV18 and TRBJ1-1; no clear D. The CDR3 loop spans 15 amino acids. V dropped 4 bases and J dropped 0 bases, with 12 bases sitting between them. CDR1 KGHSH and CDR2 LQKENI come from the germline V gene. The CDR3 DNA reads as TGTGCCAGCTCACTGGGCAGTCTTTTGAACACTGAAGCTTTCTTT. Protein product: CASSLGSLLNTEAFF.

The V call is TRBV14, the J call TRBJ2-2, with 7 bases matching TRBD1. In germline, CDR1 is SGHDN, CDR2 FVKESK. V lost 3 bases, J lost 0 bases, and 7 bases stayed unmatched. This CDR3 is built from 17 residues. CDR3 bases: TGTGCCAGCAGCCAGCGTGGCAGGGGGACGAACACCGGGGAGCTGTTTTTT. As protein: CASSQRGRGTNTGELFF.

The chain combines TRBV5-1 with TRBJ2-1; 9 nucleotides align to TRBD1. The CDR3 consists of 16 residues. V shed 2 bases and J 2 bases; nucleotides not matched to a gene: 5. The germline gives CDR1 SGHRS, CDR2 YFSETQ. The CDR3 loop is CASSLSGTGTYNEQFF. The CDR3 region has the DNA TGCGCCAGCAGCTTATCCGGGACAGGGACCTACAATGAGCAGTTCTTC.

The chain carries TRBV7-6 and TRBJ2-1, with 8 positions matching TRBD2. Germline trimming cut 1 base from V and 0 bases from J; bases unmatched to any gene: 8. Germline lookup yields CDR1 SGHVS and CDR2 FNYEAQ. The CDR3 spans 18 residues. The CDR3 sequence: CASSLGVGGGISYNEQFF. CDR3 nucleotides: TGTGCCAGCAGCTTAGGAGTTGGCGGGGGGATCTCCTACAATGAGCAGTTCTTC.

The genes are TRBV19 and TRBJ1-2, with D hard to call. Germline V gene lookup returns CDR1 LNHDA and CDR2 SQIVND (reference sequence). V was pared by 3 bases and J by 1 base, with 6 bases between. This CDR3 spans 13 amino acids. The CDR3 here is CASSIGLNYGYTF. For the CDR3, the DNA is TGTGCCAGTAGTATCGGACTTAACTATGGCTACACCTTC.

This clone was picked up one time. This chain uses TRBV9 with TRBJ1-5; D is ambiguous. The germline CDR1 and CDR2 sequences are SGDLS and YYNGEE. Trimming removed 2 bases from V and 2 bases from J, with 11 bases in between. The CDR3 has 15 residues. CDR3 in amino acids: CASSVGRRGNQPQHF. In nucleotides, the CDR3 is TGTGCCAGCAGCGTGGGCAGGCGTGGCAATCAGCCCCAGCATTTT.

The rearrangement uses TRBV6-5 and TRBJ2-7; D uncertain. CDR1 and CDR2 from the germline V gene are MNHEY and SVGAGI. V was pared by 0 bases and J by 2 bases, with 5 bases between. CDR3 length: 13 residues. As DNA, the CDR3 is TGTGCCAGCAGTTACTCCCCAACCTACGAGCAGTACTTC. Its protein is CASSYSPTYEQYF.

This clone is a singleton in its sample. V and J are TRBV7-2 and TRBJ1-2; D remains unclear. Trimming stripped 1 base from V and 4 bases from J, with 10 bases between. The V gene's germline CDR1 is SGHTA and CDR2 FQGNSA. There are 14 residues in the CDR3. CDR3 loop: CASSLVGLSYGYTF. As DNA, the CDR3 is TGTGCCAGCAGCTTAGTCGGACTGTCCTATGGCTACACCTTC.

This chain's CDR3 is CASSFGGGANKLLKTQYF. CDR3 DNA sequence: TGTGCCAGCAGCTTCGGAGGGGGGGCGAATAAGCTTTTAAAGACCCAGTACTTC. The chain links TRBV5-4 to TRBJ2-5; possible D gene TRBD2, 7 bases. Germline V gene lookup returns CDR1 SGHNT and CDR2 YYREEE (reference sequence). The CDR3 runs 18 residues. With 2 bases removed from V and 6 bases from J, the gap between germline ends came to 26 bases.

CDR3 nucleotide sequence: TGTGCCAGCGGGCTTGGGGGCAGGGGTGGCACAGATACGCAGTATTTT. As protein: CASGLGGRGGTDTQYF. The V and J genes are TRBV11-2 and TRBJ2-3; D is perhaps TRBD1 (6 bases). V lost 8 bases and J lost 1, with 19 bases in between. The germline V gene has CDR1 SGHAT and CDR2 FQNNGV. This CDR3 is built from 16 residues.

The V call is TRBV29-1, the J call TRBJ2-2; TRBD1 aligns across 9 bases. From germline, CDR1 is SQVTM and CDR2 ANQGSEA. The J segment lost 4 bases and the V segment lost 6 bases, leaving 12 bases of the junction unmatched. CDR3 size: 16 residues. Here the CDR3 reads CSVGTGQGPGTGELFF. The CDR3 nucleotides are TGCAGCGTAGGGACAGGGCAGGGGCCCGGCACCGGGGAGCTGTTTTTT.

This chain joins TRBV6-4 and TRBJ2-1; the D gene is possibly TRBD1 (5 bases). From germline, CDR1 is MRHNA and CDR2 SNTAGT. The V gene lost 0 bases and the J gene lost 5 bases, with 5 bases spanning the gap. This CDR3 region has 13 residues. DNA of the CDR3: TGTGCCAGCAGTGACTCGGACAACAATGAGCAGTTCTTC. This codes for CASSDSDNNEQFF.